A single T cell receptor beta chain is shown here with its context. This clone was detected only once. There is no known antigen for this receptor. There are no base qualities to consult, and no much larger clone falls within one base. Library prep was done by the immunoSEQ multiplex PCR assay. Sourced from immuneACCESS, this table was stored by TCRdb with only in-frame sequences that have V and J called. A share of the clones is absent; for the studies checked, an unresolved V gene accounts for under half, and the remainder has no known explanation. This sample gives 93,000 or so clones in total; about 90% of them show up just once. The ten largest clones represent about 0.89% of the sample. The record originates from a study of T cell changes during pregnancy in multiple sclerosis (dated by TCRdb to the late 2010s). For the wider study: The study examined how the T cell repertoire changed over the course of pregnancy in women with multiple sclerosis.

The receptor was isolated from a female donor with multiple sclerosis, enrolled in a pregnancy study. Sequencing was performed on peripheral blood, taken after pregnancy.

Read as DNA, the sequence is TGTGCCAGCAGTGAACTAGCGGGGGGCGTTTATACGCAGTATTTT. Translated, it gives CASSELAGGVYTQYF. This receptor chain uses TRBV6-1 and TRBJ2-3, with 11 junctional bases fitting TRBD2. From cysteine to phenylalanine, the CDR3 is 15 amino acids long. The sequence is cut down to CDR3 DNA, 45 bases in frame from base 1. At the junction V is shortened by 2 bases and J by 7 bases; bases outside the gene matches: 5. CDR1 and CDR2, looked up from the germline V gene, are MNHNS and SASEGT.